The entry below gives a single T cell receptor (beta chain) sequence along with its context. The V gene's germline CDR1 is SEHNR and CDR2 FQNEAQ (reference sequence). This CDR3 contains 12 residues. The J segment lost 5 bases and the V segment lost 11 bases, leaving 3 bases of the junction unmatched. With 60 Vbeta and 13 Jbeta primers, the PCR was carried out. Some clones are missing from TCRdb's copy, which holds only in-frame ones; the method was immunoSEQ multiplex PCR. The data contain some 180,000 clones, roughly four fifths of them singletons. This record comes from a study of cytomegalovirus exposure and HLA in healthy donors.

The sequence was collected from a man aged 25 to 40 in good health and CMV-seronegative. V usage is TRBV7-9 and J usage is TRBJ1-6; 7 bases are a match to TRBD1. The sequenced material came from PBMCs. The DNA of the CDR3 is TGTGCCCTCGGGACAGATAATTCACCCCTCCACTTT. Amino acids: CALGTDNSPLHF.